This T cell receptor beta chain is from a study of regulatory T cells in long-lasting Graves disease. Study results and limitations: Persistent disease was characterized by preferential usage of TRBV28, TRBJ1-2 and TRBJ2-5.

In this sample, this clonotype turned up once. The antigen is not known. The time point denotes: newly diagnosed GD, antithyroid drugs for less than 3 months. PBMCs provided the RNA from which the TCR library was made. The collection involved drawing roughly 9 milliliters of peripheral blood into EDTA tubes. Building of the TCR beta libraries involved iRepertoire HTBI primers and Arm-PCR of CDR3 regions. TCRdb redid the calling of the multiplex PCR reads with MiXCR, one entry per CDR3 protein. The table includes about 430,000 distinct CDR3 sequences, roughly 15% detected once. The CDR3 is made up of 15 amino acids. Germline CDR1 MNHNS, CDR2 SASEGT. V gave up 1 base and J gave up 5 bases; unmatched junction bases: 8. This sample was shared with a second study, whose subject was T cells in Graves' hyperthyroidism and ophthalmopathy. That work contributes: The study left out patients who had uncontrolled infection, other autoimmune disease, pregnancy or lactation. Model output signaled ophthalmopathy a median approximately 6.2 months ahead of onset.

The rearrangement uses TRBV6-1 and TRBJ2-7, with 7 bases identical to TRBD1. The source was peripheral blood mononuclear cells (PBMCs), collected at new diagnosis, from a patient treated with antithyroid drugs. This receptor was obtained from a woman between 40 and 50 years old with Graves disease. The CDR3 sequence: CASSEGRDSSNEQYF. Written as DNA, the CDR3 is TGTGCCAGCAGTGAAGGCCGGGACAGCAGTAACGAGCAGTACTTC.